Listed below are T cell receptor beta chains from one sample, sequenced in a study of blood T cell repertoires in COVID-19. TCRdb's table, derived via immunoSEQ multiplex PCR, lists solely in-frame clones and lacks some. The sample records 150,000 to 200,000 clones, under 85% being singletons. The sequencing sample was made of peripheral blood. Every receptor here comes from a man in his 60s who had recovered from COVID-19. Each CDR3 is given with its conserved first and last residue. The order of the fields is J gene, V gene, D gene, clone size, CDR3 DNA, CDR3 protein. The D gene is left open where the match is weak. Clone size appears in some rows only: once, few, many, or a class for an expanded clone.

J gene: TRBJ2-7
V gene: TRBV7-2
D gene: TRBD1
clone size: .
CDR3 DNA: TGTGCCAGCAGGTCACCGGGACAGGGGGTCTACGAGCAGTACTTC
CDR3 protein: CASRSPGQGVYEQYF

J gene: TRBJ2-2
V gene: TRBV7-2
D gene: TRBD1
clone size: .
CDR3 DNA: TGTGCCAGCAGCTTGGGGACAGGGGAGTCCGGGGAGCTGTTTTTT
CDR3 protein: CASSLGTGESGELFF

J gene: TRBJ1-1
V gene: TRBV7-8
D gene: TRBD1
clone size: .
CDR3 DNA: TGTGCCAGCAGCTGGGGCAGGGGGGACACTGAAGCTTTCTTT
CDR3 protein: CASSWGRGDTEAFF

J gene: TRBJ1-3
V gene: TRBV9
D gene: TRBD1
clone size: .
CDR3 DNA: TGTGCCAGCAGCGTAGCTAGGGGACAGGGGGCGACGGGAAACACCATATATTTT
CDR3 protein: CASSVARGQGATGNTIYF

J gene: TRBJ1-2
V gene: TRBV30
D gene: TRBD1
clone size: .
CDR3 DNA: TGTGCCTGGAAGCGGGACAGGGCAACTAACTATGGCTACACCTTC
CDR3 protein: CAWKRDRATNYGYTF

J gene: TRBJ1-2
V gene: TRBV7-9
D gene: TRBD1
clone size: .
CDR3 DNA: TGTGCCAGCAGTCAACTTGACAGGGTTTTTAACTATGGCTACACCTTC
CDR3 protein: CASSQLDRVFNYGYTF

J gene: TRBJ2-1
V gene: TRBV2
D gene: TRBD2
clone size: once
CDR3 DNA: TGTGCCAGCACTGGGCGGGGGGATAGTGAGCAGTTCTTC
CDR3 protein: CASTGRGDSEQFF

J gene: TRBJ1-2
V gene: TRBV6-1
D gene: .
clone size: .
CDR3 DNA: TGTGCCAGCAGTGAAGTCAGGGGAATCTATGGCTACACCTTC
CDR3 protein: CASSEVRGIYGYTF

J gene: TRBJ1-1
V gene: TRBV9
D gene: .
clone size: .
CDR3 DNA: TGTGCCAGCAGCCACAACCGAGCCCGGGTAGAACAGGGTGAAGCTTTCTTT
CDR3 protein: CASSHNRARVEQGEAFF

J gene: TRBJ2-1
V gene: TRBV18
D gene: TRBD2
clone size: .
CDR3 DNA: TGTGCCAGCAGCGGGACCCGCGACAATGAGCAGTTCTTC
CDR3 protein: CASSGTRDNEQFF

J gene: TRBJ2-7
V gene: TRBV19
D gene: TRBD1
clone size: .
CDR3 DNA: TGTGCCAGTAGTATGTTCAGGGGGCGTTCATACGAGCAGTACTTC
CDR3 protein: CASSMFRGRSYEQYF

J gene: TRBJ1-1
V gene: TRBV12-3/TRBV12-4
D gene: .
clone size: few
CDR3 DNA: TGTGCCAGCAGTTTATGGGGGGAGGCTGAAGCTTTCTTT
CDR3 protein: CASSLWGEAEAFF

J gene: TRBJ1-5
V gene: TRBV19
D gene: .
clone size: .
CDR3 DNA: TGTGCCAGTAGTATAGGGCACGGAATAGCGTTTCAGCCCCAGCATTTT
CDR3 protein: CASSIGHGIAFQPQHF

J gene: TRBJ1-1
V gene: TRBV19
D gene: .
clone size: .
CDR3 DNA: TGTGCCAGTAGTGCCAGGGTAGTGAACACTGAAGCTTTCTTT
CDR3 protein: CASSARVVNTEAFF

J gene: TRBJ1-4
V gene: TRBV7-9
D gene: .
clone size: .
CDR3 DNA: TGTGCCAGCAGCTGGGGGGGTGAAAAACTGTTTTTT
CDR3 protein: CASSWGGEKLFF

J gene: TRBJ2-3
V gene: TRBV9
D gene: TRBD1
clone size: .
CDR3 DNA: TGTGCCAGCAGCGTTCTACGAGGGACAGGGATAGATACGCAGTATTTT
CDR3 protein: CASSVLRGTGIDTQYF

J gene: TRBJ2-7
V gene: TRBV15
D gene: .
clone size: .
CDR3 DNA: TGTGCCACCAGCAGGCGTGGGGGGATCTACGAGCAGTACTTC
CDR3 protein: CATSRRGGIYEQYF

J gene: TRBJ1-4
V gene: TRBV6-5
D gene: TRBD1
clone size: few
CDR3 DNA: TGTGCCAGCAGGCTGGGACAGGGCGGAGAAAAACTGTTTTTT
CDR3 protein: CASRLGQGGEKLFF

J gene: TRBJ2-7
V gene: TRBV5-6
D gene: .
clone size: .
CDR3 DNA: TGTGCCAGCAGCCGCGAACCGGGCGAGCAGTACTTC
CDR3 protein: CASSREPGEQYF

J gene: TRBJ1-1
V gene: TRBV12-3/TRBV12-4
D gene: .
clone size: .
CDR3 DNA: TGTGCCAGCAGGCGGACAGTTAGTGAAGCTTTCTTT
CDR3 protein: CASRRTVSEAFF

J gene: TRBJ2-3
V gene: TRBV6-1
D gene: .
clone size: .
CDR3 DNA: TGTGCCAGCAGTGATAGGACATATAGGCCAGATACGCAGTATTTT
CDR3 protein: CASSDRTYRPDTQYF

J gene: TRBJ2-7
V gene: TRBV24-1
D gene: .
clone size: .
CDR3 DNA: TGTGCCACCAGTGAGGAGAGCGAGCAGTACTTC
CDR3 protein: CATSEESEQYF

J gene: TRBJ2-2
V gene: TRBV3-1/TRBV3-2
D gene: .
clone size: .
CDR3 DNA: TGTGCCAGCAGCCAACGGGTGACCGGGGAGCTGTTTTTT
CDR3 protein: CASSQRVTGELFF

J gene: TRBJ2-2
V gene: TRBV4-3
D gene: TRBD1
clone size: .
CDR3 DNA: TGCGCCAGCAGCCAAGAGGGACAGACCGGGGAGCTGTTTTTT
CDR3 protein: CASSQEGQTGELFF

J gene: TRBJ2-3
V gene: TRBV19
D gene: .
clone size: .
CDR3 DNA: TGTGCCAGTAGTGCTCGGAGGGGAAGCACAGATACGCAGTATTTT
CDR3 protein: CASSARRGSTDTQYF

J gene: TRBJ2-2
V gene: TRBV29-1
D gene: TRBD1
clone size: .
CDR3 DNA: TGCAGCGCCCGGGTCACAGGGGTCAACACCGGGGAGCTGTTTTTT
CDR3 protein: CSARVTGVNTGELFF

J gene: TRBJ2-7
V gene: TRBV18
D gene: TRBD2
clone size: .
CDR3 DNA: TGTGCCAGCTCACCAGCGAGCGCCTCGGGGGGCGAGCAGTACTTC
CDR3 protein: CASSPASASGGEQYF

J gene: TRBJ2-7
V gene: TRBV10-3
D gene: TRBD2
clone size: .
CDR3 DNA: TGTGCCATCAGTGAGGCGGGGGGGCCCTACGAGCAGTACTTC
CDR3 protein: CAISEAGGPYEQYF

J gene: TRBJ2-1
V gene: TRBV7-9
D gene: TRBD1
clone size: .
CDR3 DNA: TGTGCCAGCAGTTCCCTAGGACAGGGGGCAAAGGAGCAGTTCTTC
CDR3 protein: CASSSLGQGAKEQFF

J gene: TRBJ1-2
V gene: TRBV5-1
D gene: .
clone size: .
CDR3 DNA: TGCGCCAGCAGCTACCCGGGAGACCTCACCTTC
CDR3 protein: CASSYPGDLTF

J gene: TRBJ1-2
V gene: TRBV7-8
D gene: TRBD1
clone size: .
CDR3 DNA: TGTGCCAGCAGCTTAGCTAGAGTCGAGACAGGGAATGGCTACACCTTC
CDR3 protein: CASSLARVETGNGYTF

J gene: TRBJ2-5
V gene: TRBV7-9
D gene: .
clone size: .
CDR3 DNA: TGTGCCAGCAGCTTAGGGCGGGGCAAAGAGACCCAGTACTTC
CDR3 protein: CASSLGRGKETQYF